One sample yielded the 29 T cell receptor beta chains listed below, sequenced in a study of T cell repertoires in ileal Crohn's disease. Profiled with immunoSEQ multiplex PCR; TCRdb holds only in-frame clones, not every one. The profile shows some 16,000 clones, 75% to 90% of them singletons. Material for sequencing was ileal tissue. Receptors were obtained from an adult with Crohn's disease.

Relative to its sample, this clone is medium-sized. This chain links TRBV21-1 with TRBJ1-1; the table names TRBD1, a call not compared with the DNA. TRBV21-1 is a pseudogene. The CDR3 loop spans 14 amino acids. The CDR3 is CASSNDDRDTEAFF. The CDR3, as DNA: TGTGCCAGCAGCAACGATGACAGGGACACTGAAGCTTTCTTT.

With respect to this clone: Other DNA sequences within the sample encode an identical CDR3. CDR3 in amino acids: CASSRTGGAGNTIYF. CDR3 nucleotide sequence: TGTGCCAGCAGCCGGACAGGGGGAGCTGGAAACACCATATATTTT. This chain links TRBV27 with TRBJ1-3; TRBD1 aligns across 10 bases. This CDR3 has 15 amino acids. The germline V gene encodes CDR1 MNHEY and CDR2 SMNVEV (reference sequence). V was clipped by 6 bases and J by 2 bases; unmatched bases: 4.

This clone appeared a single time. The V call is TRBV11-2, the J call TRBJ1-2; 8 positions match TRBD1. This CDR3 region has 14 residues. J lost 8 bases, V lost 3 bases, and 8 bases had no gene match. Germline CDR1 is SGHAT and CDR2 is FQNNGV. CDR3 protein: CASSFDRGSGGYTF. In DNA, the CDR3 is TGTGCCAGCAGCTTCGACAGGGGTTCGGGAGGCTACACCTTC.

The V gene is TRBV7-8, the J gene TRBJ1-1; D not certain. Trimming removed 1 base from V and 1 base from J, with 13 bases in between. Germline values: CDR1 SGHVS, CDR2 FQNEAQ. CDR3 length: 16 amino acids. The CDR3: CASSLGYRFGNTEAFF. The CDR3 DNA is TGTGCCAGCAGCTTAGGATACCGTTTCGGGAACACTGAAGCTTTCTTT.

This chain connects TRBV5-6 to TRBJ1-1; D might be TRBD1 (6 bases). CDR1 and CDR2 from the germline V gene are SGHDT and YYEEEE. The CDR3 totals 14 residues. Trimming took 1 base from V and 1 from J, leaving 8 bases between them. CDR3 nucleotide sequence: TGTGCCAGCAGCTTGACAGGGCCGAACACTGAAGCTTTCTTT. It encodes CASSLTGPNTEAFF. Using reference TRBV5-6 and TRBJ1-1 for the parts outside the CDR3, the full variable domain is DAGVTQSPTHLIKTRGQQVTLRCSPKSGHDTVSWYQQALGQGPQFIFQYYEEEERQRGNFPDRFSGHQFPNYSSELNVNALLLGDSALYLCASSLTGPNTEAFFGQGTRLTVV.

As to this clone: This could be a read error, since a much larger clone is one nucleotide away. V usage is TRBV5-4 and J usage is TRBJ1-5; a possible D gene is TRBD1 (5 bases). Trimming removed 0 bases from V and 5 bases from J, with 6 bases in between. In germline, CDR1 is SGHNT, CDR2 YYREEE (reference sequence). The CDR3 totals 13 residues. Here the CDR3 reads CASSLAGDQPQHF. The CDR3, as DNA: TGTGCCAGCAGCTTGGCGGGGGATCAGCCCCAGCATTTT.

V is TRBV11-2 and J is TRBJ2-3; TRBD2 agrees at 10 bases. Germline CDR1 reads SGHAT; CDR2 reads FQNNGV. The CDR3 loop spans 17 amino acids. Trimming cost V 1 base and J 0 bases; bases outside gene matches: 4. In nucleotides, the CDR3 is TGTGCCAGCAGCTTAGCTACTAGCGGGGATAGCACAGATACGCAGTATTTT. Translated: CASSLATSGDSTDTQYF.

The rearrangement links TRBV30 to TRBJ2-5; perhaps TRBD2 as D (6 bases). CDR3 length equals 15 residues. V gave up 5 bases and J gave up 2 bases, with 18 bases separating them. Germline V lookup: CDR1 GTSNPN, CDR2 SVGIG (reference sequence). CDR3 region: CAWGGYGTHQETQYF. As DNA, the CDR3 is TGTGCCTGGGGGGGGTACGGGACCCATCAAGAGACCCAGTACTTC.

The chain carries TRBV6-1 and TRBJ1-2; no reliable D call. Germline V gene sequence: CDR1 MNHNS, CDR2 SASEGT. V lost 5 bases and J 7 bases, leaving 8 bases between the germline ends. CDR3 length: 11 amino acids. Here the CDR3 reads CASSLASGYTF. DNA of the CDR3: TGTGCCAGCAGTCTTGCTAGTGGCTACACCTTC.

Of note for this clone: Within the sample, other DNA sequences also encode this same CDR3. The rearrangement uses TRBV9 and TRBJ2-3; no clear D. V lost 0 bases and J lost 2, with 10 bases in between. This CDR3 has 15 residues. The germline gives CDR1 SGDLS, CDR2 YYNGEE. The CDR3 DNA follows: TGTGCCAGCAGCGTAGCCCCGAGCTCCACAGATACGCAGTATTTT. It encodes CASSVAPSSTDTQYF. The full variable domain, with the rest looked up from reference TRBV9 and TRBJ2-3, is DSGVTQTPKHLITATGQRVTLRCSPRSGDLSVYWYQQSLDQGLQFLIQYYNGEERAKGNILERFSAQQFPDLHSELNLSSLELGDSALYFCASSVAPSSTDTQYFGPGTRLTVL.

The chain joins TRBV7-2 to TRBJ2-1, with D possibly being TRBD2 (5 bases). The CDR3 contains 12 residues. Germline values: CDR1 SGHTA, CDR2 FQGNSA. V was clipped by 4 bases and J by 12 bases, with 13 bases between them. Here the CDR3 reads CASSSSVAGQFF. CDR3 nucleotide sequence: TGTGCCAGCAGCTCCTCGGTGGCGGGGCAGTTCTTC.

The J gene is TRBJ1-2, the V gene TRBV9, with D maybe TRBD1 (5 bases). The germline V gene has CDR1 SGDLS and CDR2 YYNGEE. The CDR3 spans 15 residues. Trimming took 1 base from V and 6 from J, leaving 16 bases between them. Here the CDR3 DNA reads TGTGCCAGCAGCGTATCCTGGGACTGGAGGGATGGCTACACCTTC. Its protein product is CASSVSWDWRDGYTF.

CDR3 region: CASSPGAGDGETQYF. In nucleotides, the CDR3 is TGTGCCAGCTCACCTGGAGCGGGAGATGGAGAGACCCAGTACTTC. V gene TRBV18 combines with J gene TRBJ2-5; 8 bases map to TRBD2. Trimming removed 3 bases from V and 4 bases from J; junction bases left unmatched: 7. Germline V gene data show CDR1 as KGHSH and CDR2 as LQKENI. CDR3 length equals 15 residues. Looking up the rest from reference TRBV18 and TRBJ2-5 gives the full variable domain: NAGVMQNPRHLVRRRGQEARLRCSPMKGHSHVYWYRQLPEEGLKFMVYLQKENIIDESGMPKERFSAEFPKEGPSILRIQQVVRGDSAAYFCASSPGAGDGETQYFGPGTRLLVL.

In the case of this clone: Different DNA sequences within this sample yield the same CDR3. The V gene is TRBV18, the J gene TRBJ2-7; tentatively, D is TRBD1 (6 bases). CDR1 and CDR2 from the germline V gene are KGHSH and LQKENI. The germline V and J ends were trimmed by 6 bases and 1 base, with 10 bases remaining between them. This CDR3 is built from 13 residues. This chain's CDR3 is CASSPGQSYEQYF. The CDR3 DNA sequence: TGTGCCAGCTCTCCTGGACAGTCCTACGAGCAGTACTTC.

The J gene is TRBJ2-2, the V gene TRBV5-4; a weak D match, TRBD1 (5 bases). With 7 bases removed from V and 1 base from J, the gap between germline ends came to 11 bases. Germline CDR1 and CDR2: SGHNT and YYREEE (reference sequence). CDR3 length: 14 amino acids. CDR3 sequence reads: CASGRVGNTGELFF. CDR3 nucleotides: TGTGCCAGCGGCAGGGTGGGGAACACCGGGGAGCTGTTTTTT.

The rearrangement uses TRBV5-6 and TRBJ2-1, with TRBD2 matching over 8 bases. The length of the CDR3 is 15 residues. The junction had 0 bases not matched to a gene; V was cut back by 0 bases and J by 1 base. CDR1 SGHDT and CDR2 YYEEEE come from the germline V gene. The CDR3 region has the DNA TGTGCCAGCAGCTTGGGCGGGAGGTCCTACAATGAGCAGTTCTTC. This sequence encodes CASSLGGRSYNEQFF.

This chain connects TRBV10-3 to TRBJ1-2; TRBD1 aligns across 8 bases. J gave up 7 bases and V 2 bases, and 6 bases lay outside the gene matches. This CDR3 has 14 amino acids. Germline V gene lookup returns CDR1 ENHRY and CDR2 SYGVKD. CDR3 residues: CAISEGQGGSGYTF. The CDR3 DNA follows: TGTGCCATCAGTGAGGGACAGGGCGGGAGTGGCTACACCTTC.

In this sample, this clone turned up once. This chain joins TRBV7-2 and TRBJ1-1, with no clear D. With 1 base removed from V and 0 bases from J, the gap between germline ends came to 6 bases. The CDR3 totals 14 residues. From germline, CDR1 is SGHTA and CDR2 FQGNSA. DNA for the CDR3: TGTGCCAGCAGCTTAGAAATCATGAACACTGAAGCTTTCTTT. The encoded protein is CASSLEIMNTEAFF.

This clone was seen just once. The chain is built from TRBV6-6 and TRBJ1-6; D might be TRBD1 (5 bases). The CDR3 runs 16 residues. Trimming removed 4 bases at V and 1 base at J, with 11 bases between. Germline CDR1 MNHNY, CDR2 SVGAGI (reference sequence). The CDR3 reads CASSSRQGSYNSPLHF. The CDR3 DNA reads as TGTGCCAGCAGTTCGAGGCAGGGTTCCTATAATTCACCCCTCCACTTT.

V and J are TRBV9 and TRBJ2-3; 9 nucleotides line up with TRBD1. Germline CDR1 and CDR2: SGDLS and YYNGEE. The CDR3 is made up of 14 amino acids. The V segment lost 4 bases and the J segment 4 bases; nucleotides outside the gene matches: 4. The CDR3 reads CASSLRQGADTQYF. CDR3 sequence (DNA): TGTGCCAGCAGCCTCCGACAGGGGGCAGATACGCAGTATTTT.

The chain recombines TRBV2 with TRBJ1-2, with D tentatively TRBD1 (6 bases). Germline V lookup: CDR1 SNHLY, CDR2 FYNNEI. The V end lost 8 bases, the J end lost 4 bases, and 11 bases lay between the germline ends. The CDR3 totals 12 residues. Here the CDR3 DNA reads TGTGCCAGCGGGGGCAGTGGCTATGGCTACACCTTC. It translates to CASGGSGYGYTF.

This clone was detected only a few times. The chain recombines TRBV2 with TRBJ1-1; TRBD1 is a possible D gene (5 bases). The CDR3 length is 14 residues. From germline, CDR1 is SNHLY and CDR2 FYNNEI. The ends were cut back, 6 bases at V and 1 base at J, with 12 bases in the middle. This CDR3 is CASSGRTKNTEAFF. DNA of the CDR3: TGTGCCAGCAGCGGAAGGACAAAGAACACTGAAGCTTTCTTT.

The rearrangement links TRBV2 to TRBJ2-5; TRBD1 matches at 9 bases. The CDR3 extends over 14 amino acids. Germline CDR1 and CDR2: SNHLY and FYNNEI. V gave up 10 bases and J gave up 5 bases; unmatched junction bases: 11. Written as DNA, the CDR3 is TGTGCCACCATGGCCGGGACAGGGAAGGAGACCCAGTACTTC. Its protein product is CATMAGTGKETQYF.

This clone was detected only a few times. DNA for the CDR3: TGTGCCAGCAGCTTATCCTCGGAGGGCTATGGCTACACCTTC. Protein product: CASSLSSEGYGYTF. The gene calls are TRBV7-2 and TRBJ1-2, with D uncertain. Trimming took off 2 bases at V and 4 bases at J, with 11 bases between the two ends. There are 14 residues in the CDR3. The germline CDR1 and CDR2 sequences are SGHTA and FQGNSA. Complete variable domain (other parts from reference TRBV7-2 and TRBJ1-2): GAGVSQSPSNKVTEKGKDVELRCDPISGHTALYWYRQSLGQGLEFLIYFQGNSAPDKSGLPSDRFSAERTGGSVSTLTIQRTQQEDSAVYLCASSLSSEGYGYTFGSGTRLTVV.

The chain recombines TRBV7-3 with TRBJ2-2; 7 bases line up with TRBD1. Germline assignment: CDR1 SGHTA and CDR2 FQGTGA. This CDR3 spans 13 amino acids. In nucleotides, the CDR3 is TGTGCTTCAGGGGGACAGTCCACCGGGGAGCTGTTTTTT. Protein product: CASGGQSTGELFF.

CDR3 protein: CASSLRGQGPYYGYTF. The CDR3 nucleotides read TGTGCCAGCAGCCTACGCGGACAGGGTCCGTACTATGGCTACACCTTC. The chain joins TRBV5-6 to TRBJ1-2; 8 positions match TRBD1. Germline V CDR1 and CDR2: SGHDT, YYEEEE. The trim removed 4 bases at V and 3 bases at J, leaving 11 bases unmatched. The CDR3 is made up of 16 amino acids.

The count of this clone is one. The CDR3 here is CASMGTWGGNQPQHF. DNA for the CDR3: TGTGCCAGCATGGGGACTTGGGGTGGCAATCAGCCCCAGCATTTT. V and J are TRBV5-8 and TRBJ1-5; tentative D call: TRBD1 (5 bases). In germline, CDR1 is SGHTS, CDR2 YDEGEE. V was pared by 6 bases and J by 2 bases, with 15 bases between. The CDR3 contains 15 residues.

V gene TRBV19 combines with J gene TRBJ1-2; D is perhaps TRBD1 (5 bases). This CDR3 is 14 amino acids long. Germline values: CDR1 LNHDA, CDR2 SQIVND (reference sequence). Trimming pared 5 bases from V and 6 bases from J, leaving 16 bases between. CDR3 sequence: CASSVQVGLDGYTF. CDR3 nucleotide sequence: TGTGCCAGTAGTGTACAGGTGGGGTTGGATGGCTACACCTTC.

This clone has just a few counts. V gene TRBV5-5 combines with J gene TRBJ2-3, with TRBD1 matching over 8 bases. CDR3 length: 16 amino acids. Germline lookup yields CDR1 SGHKS and CDR2 YYEKEE (reference sequence). The J segment lost 0 bases and the V segment lost 2 bases, leaving 5 bases of the junction unmatched. The CDR3 coding sequence is TGTGCCAGCAGCTTACAGGGGGGAGGTAGCACAGATACGCAGTATTTT. It is translated as CASSLQGGGSTDTQYF.